This is a list of T cell receptor beta chains from one sample in a study of blood T cells in healthy people across ages. TCRdb called the 5' RACE reads again in MiXCR, with one record for every CDR3 protein. Here the sample spans a few hundred thousand distinct CDR3 sequences, 52% being singletons. The material sequenced was blood. These receptors were collected from a man aged 55 to 70 in good health. Each CDR3 is given with its conserved first and last residue. A D gene is named only where the DNA matches it firmly. Part of the rows lack a size; the others show once, few, many or a class for expanded clones.

CDR3nt	CDR3aa	v_gene	j_gene	abundance	d_gene
TGTGCCATCAGTTCCACCGACTACGAGCAGTACTTC	CAISSTDYEQYF	TRBV10-3	TRBJ2-7	many	.
TGTGCCAGCAGTTCGCAAGGGACTAGTTTTGGGAATGAGCAGTTCTTC	CASSSQGTSFGNEQFF	TRBV6-6	TRBJ2-1	many	TRBD2
TGTGCCAGCAGTTTTGGGGCCCGGACAGCCACAGAAGCTTTCTTT	CASSFGARTATEAFF	TRBV12-3/TRBV12-4	TRBJ1-1	few	.
TGTGCCAGCAGCTTAACCCAGGGACAAGAGACCCAGTACTTC	CASSLTQGQETQYF	TRBV7-2	TRBJ2-5	.	.
TGCGCCAGCAGCTCCCAAGGGAGCGGAGGGTTGGGTACGCAGTATTTT	CASSSQGSGGLGTQYF	TRBV5-1	TRBJ2-3	.	.
TGCGCCAGCAGCCAAGGATTAGGGACAGGCAGCAATCAGCCCCAGCATTTT	CASSQGLGTGSNQPQHF	TRBV4-3	TRBJ1-5	.	TRBD1
TGTGCCAGCAGTCCCTCGCCGGGACTAGGGACCCTCACAGATACGCAGTATTTT	CASSPSPGLGTLTDTQYF	TRBV28	TRBJ2-3	few	TRBD2
TGCAGTGTCGCCACTAGCGGGACTGGCAATGAGCAGTTCTTC	CSVATSGTGNEQFF	TRBV20-1	TRBJ2-1	.	TRBD2
TGCAGTGCTAGAGAGCGGGACTTTGAGCAGTTCTTC	CSARERDFEQFF	TRBV20-1	TRBJ2-1	.	.
TGTGCCAGCAGCTTAGCGATAGACAGGGGGAATCAGCCCCAGCATTTT	CASSLAIDRGNQPQHF	TRBV7-2	TRBJ1-5	.	TRBD1
TGTGCCAGCGGTTGGGGCGGGGGATACACAGATACGCAGTATTTT	CASGWGGGYTDTQYF	TRBV6-5	TRBJ2-3	.	TRBD2
TGTGCCAGCCGGGGGCTAGCGGGGGGCTTCTACGAGCAGTACTTC	CASRGLAGGFYEQYF	TRBV12-3/TRBV12-4	TRBJ2-7	.	TRBD2
TGCGCCAGCAGCAACGGGGACAGGGAGAGAAACACCATATATTTT	CASSNGDRERNTIYF	TRBV5-1	TRBJ1-3	.	TRBD1
TGTGCCAGCAGTGGGGGACTAGTCCCCGACAATGAGCAGTTCTTC	CASSGGLVPDNEQFF	TRBV6-1	TRBJ2-1	.	TRBD2
TGCAGCGGGAACGCCGGGACGATCTACGAGCAGTACTTC	CSGNAGTIYEQYF	TRBV29-1	TRBJ2-7	many	.
TGCGCCAGCAGCTTTGGGAGGACAGTTAAGCAGTTCTTC	CASSFGRTVKQFF	TRBV5-1	TRBJ2-1	.	.
TGCGCCAGCAGCCAAGCCGGGGCCTCTATGAACACTGAAGCTTTCTTT	CASSQAGASMNTEAFF	TRBV4-1	TRBJ1-1	.	.
TGCAGTGCCTTACCGGACAGGGGGCTCCGGGAGACCCAGTACTTC	CSALPDRGLRETQYF	TRBV20-1	TRBJ2-5	once	TRBD1
TGTGCCTGGACCACAGGGACTGGTCCTTACGAGCAGTACTTC	CAWTTGTGPYEQYF	TRBV30	TRBJ2-7	.	.
TGTGCCAGCAGTGAAGGCCGTTCACCCCTCCACTTT	CASSEGRSPLHF	TRBV25-1	TRBJ1-6	many	.
TGCAGTGCTAGCGATGACAGGGGCCGCGCCAATCAGCCCCAGCATTTT	CSASDDRGRANQPQHF	TRBV20-1	TRBJ1-5	many	TRBD1
TGTGCCAGCAGCCAGGGGGGGCAGAAAGAGTACGAGCAGTACTTC	CASSQGGQKEYEQYF	TRBV2	TRBJ2-7	.	.
TGTGCCAGCAGTTACTCCGGAAGGAGCCAAGAGACCCAGTACTTC	CASSYSGRSQETQYF	TRBV6-6	TRBJ2-5	few	.
TGTGCCAGCAGCTTCCGACGGACGAGGGACACTGAAGCTTTCTTT	CASSFRRTRDTEAFF	TRBV11-3	TRBJ1-1	many	.
TGCGCCAGCAGCCCGGGACAGGTCATTTTAGAGCAGTACTTC	CASSPGQVILEQYF	TRBV5-1	TRBJ2-4	.	TRBD1
TGTGCCAGCAGCCCAGGACTAGCGGGGGGGCAGACAGATACGCAGTATTTT	CASSPGLAGGQTDTQYF	TRBV7-6	TRBJ2-3	.	TRBD2
TGCGCCAGCAGCGCCTCGAGACAGTCTTACGAGCAGTACTTC	CASSASRQSYEQYF	TRBV5-1	TRBJ2-7	.	.
TGCAGCGCTGGGACAGGGAGGGACGCTGAGCAGTTCTTC	CSAGTGRDAEQFF	TRBV29-1	TRBJ2-1	few	TRBD1
TGTGCCATCAGTGAACAGGGTGACTCTGAAGCTTTCTTT	CAISEQGDSEAFF	TRBV10-3	TRBJ1-1	.	.
TGCAGTGCTAGAGCTCGACTAGCGGGAAGACAAGAGACCCAGTACTTC	CSARARLAGRQETQYF	TRBV20-1	TRBJ2-5	.	TRBD2
TGTGCCAGCAGCTTAAAGCGGGGTTGGGATACGCAGTATTTT	CASSLKRGWDTQYF	TRBV7-2	TRBJ2-3	.	TRBD2
TGTGCCAGCAGATCGGGACCCCTCTACGAGCAGTACTTC	CASRSGPLYEQYF	TRBV6-2/TRBV6-3	TRBJ2-7	.	.
TGTGCCAGCAGTCAACCCCGGGCGGACATTCAGTACTTC	CASSQPRADIQYF	TRBV28	TRBJ2-4	few	.
TGTGCCAGCAGTTTTCGGACAGGGCCAGATACGCAGTATTTT	CASSFRTGPDTQYF	TRBV27	TRBJ2-3	.	TRBD1
TGTGCCAGCAGCCCAACAGCCGGCCAGGGTGGGGAGGCGCAGTATTTT	CASSPTAGQGGEAQYF	TRBV7-3	TRBJ2-3	.	.
TGTGCCAGCAGCTTACAAATTCCCGGGGAGCTGTTTTTT	CASSLQIPGELFF	TRBV7-8	TRBJ2-2	.	.
TGCAGCGTGTCAAACGAGGGTTCACCCCTCCACTTT	CSVSNEGSPLHF	TRBV29-1	TRBJ1-6	.	.
TGTGCCAGCAGCTTAGTGGAAGGACAGGGGCTGAACGAGCAGTACTTC	CASSLVEGQGLNEQYF	TRBV7-6	TRBJ2-7	.	TRBD1
TGCAGTGCTAGACCCACCGGCGCGGGGAACGAGCAGTACTTC	CSARPTGAGNEQYF	TRBV20-1	TRBJ2-7	few	.
TGTGCCAGCAGCCAAGTGACAGGGAAAAACTCCTATGAGCAGTACTTC	CASSQVTGKNSYEQYF	TRBV4-2	TRBJ2-7	.	TRBD1